These 10 T cell receptor beta chains share one sample of origin, sequenced in a study of CXCR3-negative and CXCR3-positive naive CD8 T cells. Each TRB cDNA library was prepared by 5' RACE (with UMI labels). TCRdb reprocessed the 5' RACE reads, keeping one entry per CDR3 protein, no DNA. The sample table sets out over 100,000 distinct CDR3 sequences. Source material: naive CXCR3- CD8+ T cells from blood. Subset given: CD45RO-CCR7+CD27+CD95- naive CD8+ T cells lacking CXCR3 (TNR3-). These receptors were collected from a human donor in good health. Some clones in this sample may be carry-over from other donors' samples.

The chain recombines TRBV3-1 with TRBJ2-1; checking the TCRdb D call of TRBD2 is not possible without DNA. CDR1 is LGHDT, CDR2 YNNKEL, per germline (reference sequence). This CDR3 contains 15 residues. The CDR3 sequence is CASSDRADSYNEQFF.

The CDR3 loop reads CASSLPPGQKNTEAFF. The gene calls are TRBV7-9 and TRBJ1-1; there is no DNA to check the TCRdb D call of TRBD1. CDR1 is SEHNR, CDR2 FQNEAQ, per germline (reference sequence). CDR3 size: 16 residues.

The chain recombines TRBV5-1 with TRBJ2-1. CDR3 length: 11 residues. Germline CDR1 and CDR2: SGHRS and YFSETQ. The CDR3 spells CASTLTNEQFF.

V gene TRBV28 combines with J gene TRBJ2-4. In germline, CDR1 is MDHEN, CDR2 SYDVKM. This CDR3 spans 16 amino acids. The chain's CDR3 is CASGDDRQLAKNIQHF. Together with reference TRBV28 and TRBJ2-4, the CDR3 gives the full variable domain: DVKVTQSSRYLVKRTGEKVFLECVQDMDHENMFWYRQDPGLGLRLIYFSYDVKMKEKGDIPEGYSVSREKKERFSLILESASTNQTSMYLCASGDDRQLAKNIQHFGAGTRLSVL.

The V gene is TRBV6-6, the J gene TRBJ2-7; TCRdb gives TRBD2 as the D gene, but with no DNA this cannot be confirmed. Germline V gene lookup returns CDR1 MNHNY and CDR2 SVGAGI (reference sequence). CDR3 length: 18 residues. The chain's CDR3 is CASSYSSLAGGRINEQYF.

The CDR3 sequence is CASSLNRPAYEQYF. This chain links TRBV5-1 with TRBJ2-7; TCRdb gives TRBD1 as the D gene, but with no DNA this cannot be confirmed. There are 14 residues in the CDR3. CDR1 and CDR2 from the germline V gene are SGHRS and YFSETQ.

The chain carries TRBV28 and TRBJ1-5; the D call of TRBD1 rests on TCRdb alone, since no DNA is present to check it. This CDR3 region has 17 residues. Germline CDR1 MDHEN, CDR2 SYDVKM. CDR3 residues: CASSLPRESFISQPQHF.

This CDR3 reads CASSSTGGKIPLYGYTF. This chain links TRBV12-3 or TRBV12-4 with TRBJ1-2; the TCRdb call, TRBD1, lacks DNA for checking. The CDR3 totals 17 residues.

This sequence joins TRBV7-9 and TRBJ2-1; the D call of TRBD2 rests on TCRdb alone, since no DNA is present to check it. The CDR3 totals 18 residues. CDR1 and CDR2 (germline): SEHNR, FQNEAQ (reference sequence). CDR3 region: CASSSGILAGGPGNEQFF.

The chain has TRBV4-3 and TRBJ2-7; TCRdb designates TRBD2, a call that cannot be tested without DNA. This CDR3 contains 15 residues. The germline CDR1 and CDR2 sequences are LGHNA and YSLEER. The CDR3: CASSQDERAAYEQYF.